The following is a T cell receptor (beta chain) sequence with its context. This clone has just a few counts. The antigen it recognizes is unknown. No clone much larger than this one lies a single base away; base qualities are absent. TCRbeta CDR3 regions were amplified from genomic DNA by means of the immunoSEQ Assay, a bias-controlled multiplex PCR. In the source study's methods: The number of nucleated cells in each sample was estimated from the amplification of reference gene primers within the assay. To quantify the absolute abundance of each unique TCRbeta CDR3 rearrangement, sequence reads were collapsed and filtered. For each sample, productive Simpson clonality was calculated as the square root of Simpson's diversity index across productive rearrangements. Entries here come from immuneACCESS through TCRdb and include only in-frame sequences with V and J called. Some clones fail to appear in such tables; in the studies checked, an unresolved V gene covers under half of the shortfall, and the cause of the remainder is unknown. V, J and clone size reflect that table, while D and trimming were determined from the DNA. The sample data list fewer than 200,000 clones, and about 88% of these were observed just once. Around 2.7% of the sample goes to the ten largest clones.

The collaborating institutions used their own protocols to collect whole blood in K2EDTA tubes. For TCRbeta analysis, collaborators shipped samples as frozen whole blood, isolated PBMCs, or DNA extracted from either of those sample types. The data are from a study of blood T cell repertoires in COVID-19 (TCRdb year 2020). A note on the overall study: Samples from collaborators originated in the United States, Italy and Spain and spanned both the acute and convalescent phases of COVID-19. The material from the prospective study consisted of cDNA or gDNA derived from T cells, B-cell-depleted T cells, or PBMCs. Deeply sampled blood TCRbeta repertoires from subjects exposed to, actively infected with, or recovered from COVID-19 were included in the dataset. The repertoires were released in a freely available public database meant as a resource for research on the immune response to SARS-CoV-2. The samples were drawn from two sources: the first 160 participants of the ongoing ImmuneRACE study, and about 1,300 subjects contributed by 6 global collaborators. A de-identified subject ID, COVID-19 status, age in years and sex were almost always included in the sample metadata. Where HLA class I and class II types were available, the types were taken from metadata supplied by the sample provider, not from assay-based typing.

What the research found in general, with its limitations: Clinical and demographic metadata were provided uncurated, with the amount varying by source and participant.

V drops 4 bases and J drops 0 bases, leaving 9 bases in between. Taken from the germline V gene, the CDR1 and CDR2 loops are SGHDN and FVKESK. The CDR3 runs 14 residues from the cysteine to the phenylalanine. Only CDR3 DNA remains: 42 bases, in frame from the first base. Sequenced sample: peripheral blood. The sequence was collected from a man aged 40-49 years with active or convalescent COVID-19. Recombination joined TRBV14 with TRBJ1-1; the D gene identity is not certain. The CDR3 in this case is CASSRQIMNTEAFF. The sequenced DNA is TGTGCCAGCAGCCGACAAATTATGAACACTGAAGCTTTCTTT.